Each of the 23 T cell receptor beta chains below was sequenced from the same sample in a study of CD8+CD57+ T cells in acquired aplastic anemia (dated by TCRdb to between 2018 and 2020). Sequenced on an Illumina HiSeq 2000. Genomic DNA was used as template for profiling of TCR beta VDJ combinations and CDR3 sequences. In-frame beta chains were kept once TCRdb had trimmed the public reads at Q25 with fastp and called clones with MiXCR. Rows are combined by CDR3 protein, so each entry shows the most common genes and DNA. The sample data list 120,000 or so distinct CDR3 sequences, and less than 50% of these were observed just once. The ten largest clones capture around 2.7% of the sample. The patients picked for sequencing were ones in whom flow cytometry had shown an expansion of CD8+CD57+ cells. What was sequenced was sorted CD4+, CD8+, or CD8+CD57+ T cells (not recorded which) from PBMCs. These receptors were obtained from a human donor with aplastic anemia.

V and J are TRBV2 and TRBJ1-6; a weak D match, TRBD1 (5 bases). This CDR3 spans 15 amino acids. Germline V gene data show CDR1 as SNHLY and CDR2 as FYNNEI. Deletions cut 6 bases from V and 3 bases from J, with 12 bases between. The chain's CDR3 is CASRGGRVYNSPLHF. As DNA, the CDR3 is TGTGCCAGCAGGGGGGGGAGGGTCTATAATTCACCCCTCCACTTT. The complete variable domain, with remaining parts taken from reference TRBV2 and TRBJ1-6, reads EPEVTQTPSHQVTQMGQEVILRCVPISNHLYFYWYRQILGQKVEFLVSFYNNEISEKSEIFDDQFSVERPDGSNFTLKIRSTKLEDSAMYFCASRGGRVYNSPLHFGNGTRLTVT.

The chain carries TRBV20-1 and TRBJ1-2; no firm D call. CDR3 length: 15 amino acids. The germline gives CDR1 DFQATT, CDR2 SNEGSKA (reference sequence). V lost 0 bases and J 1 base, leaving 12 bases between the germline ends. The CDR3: CSARERSWGNYGYTF. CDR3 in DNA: TGCAGTGCTAGAGAGCGCAGCTGGGGTAACTATGGCTACACCTTC.

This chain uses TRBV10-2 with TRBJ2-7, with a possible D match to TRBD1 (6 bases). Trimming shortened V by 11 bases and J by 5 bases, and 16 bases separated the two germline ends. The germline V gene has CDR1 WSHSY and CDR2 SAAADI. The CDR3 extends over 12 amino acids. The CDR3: CAAIGGGNEQYF. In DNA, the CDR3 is TGCGCCGCAATAGGTGGGGGCAACGAGCAGTACTTC.

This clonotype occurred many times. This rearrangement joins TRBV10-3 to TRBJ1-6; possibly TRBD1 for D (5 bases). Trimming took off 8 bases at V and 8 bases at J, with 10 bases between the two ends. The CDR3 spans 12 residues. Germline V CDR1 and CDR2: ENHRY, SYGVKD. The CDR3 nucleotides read TGTGCCATCGGGCCCAGGGATTCACCCCTCCACTTT. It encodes CAIGPRDSPLHF.

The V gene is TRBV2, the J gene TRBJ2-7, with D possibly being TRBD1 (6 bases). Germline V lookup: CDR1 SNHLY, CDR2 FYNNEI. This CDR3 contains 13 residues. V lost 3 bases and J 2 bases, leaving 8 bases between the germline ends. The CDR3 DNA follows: TGTGCCAGCAGTGACAGACAGGCCTACGAGCAGTACTTC. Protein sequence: CASSDRQAYEQYF.

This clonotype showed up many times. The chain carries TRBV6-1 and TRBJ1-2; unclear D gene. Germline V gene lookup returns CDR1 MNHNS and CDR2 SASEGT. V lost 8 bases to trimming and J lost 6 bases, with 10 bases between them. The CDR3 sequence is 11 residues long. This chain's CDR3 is CASSPGDGYTF. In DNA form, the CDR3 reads TGTGCCAGCTCCCCCGGGGATGGCTACACCTTC.

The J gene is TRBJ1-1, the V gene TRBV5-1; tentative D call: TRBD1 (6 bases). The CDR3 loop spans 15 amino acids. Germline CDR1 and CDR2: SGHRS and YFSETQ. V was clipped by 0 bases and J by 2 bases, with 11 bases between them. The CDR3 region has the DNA TGCGCCAGCAGCTTGGCGGGAGGGACAAACACTGAAGCTTTCTTT. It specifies CASSLAGGTNTEAFF.

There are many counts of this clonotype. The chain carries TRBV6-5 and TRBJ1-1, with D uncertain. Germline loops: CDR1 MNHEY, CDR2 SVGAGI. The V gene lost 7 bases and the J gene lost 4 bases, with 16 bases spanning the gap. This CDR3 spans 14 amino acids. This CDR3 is CASMRAGRVTEAFF. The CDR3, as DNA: TGTGCCAGCATGAGGGCGGGTAGGGTCACTGAAGCTTTCTTT.

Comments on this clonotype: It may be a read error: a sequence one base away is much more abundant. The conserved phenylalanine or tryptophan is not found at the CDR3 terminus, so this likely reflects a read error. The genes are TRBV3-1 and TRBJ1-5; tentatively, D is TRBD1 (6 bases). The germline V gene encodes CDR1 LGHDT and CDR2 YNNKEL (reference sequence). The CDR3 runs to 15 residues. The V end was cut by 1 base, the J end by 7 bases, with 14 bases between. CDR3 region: CASSQVRGRGQPQHS. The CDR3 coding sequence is TGTGCCAGCAGCCAAGTACGGGGAAGGGGGCAGCCCCAGCATTCT.

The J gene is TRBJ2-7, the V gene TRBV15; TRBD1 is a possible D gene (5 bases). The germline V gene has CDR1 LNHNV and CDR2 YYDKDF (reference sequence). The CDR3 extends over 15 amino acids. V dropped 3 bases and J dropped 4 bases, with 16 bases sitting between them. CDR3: CATSRAVTGDYEQYF. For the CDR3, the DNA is TGTGCCACCAGCAGGGCCGTAACAGGAGATTACGAGCAGTACTTC.

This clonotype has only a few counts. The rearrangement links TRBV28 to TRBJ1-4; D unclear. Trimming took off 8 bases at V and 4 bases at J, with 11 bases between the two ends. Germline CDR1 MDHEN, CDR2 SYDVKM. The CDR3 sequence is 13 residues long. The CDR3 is CASLDGGNEKLFF. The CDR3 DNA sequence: TGTGCCAGCCTGGACGGAGGTAATGAAAAACTGTTTTTT.

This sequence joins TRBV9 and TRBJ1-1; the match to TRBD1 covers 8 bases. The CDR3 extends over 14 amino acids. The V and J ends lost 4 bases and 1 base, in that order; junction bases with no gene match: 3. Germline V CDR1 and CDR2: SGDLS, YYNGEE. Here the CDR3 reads CASSQGARNTEAFF. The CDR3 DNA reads TGTGCCAGCAGCCAGGGGGCCAGGAACACTGAAGCTTTCTTT.

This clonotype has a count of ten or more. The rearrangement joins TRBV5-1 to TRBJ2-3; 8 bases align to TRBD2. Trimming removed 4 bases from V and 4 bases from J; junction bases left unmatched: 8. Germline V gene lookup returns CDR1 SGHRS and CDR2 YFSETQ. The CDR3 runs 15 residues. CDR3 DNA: TGCGCCAGCAGCATCGCAGCGGGGGCCCCAGATACGCAGTATTTT. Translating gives CASSIAAGAPDTQYF.

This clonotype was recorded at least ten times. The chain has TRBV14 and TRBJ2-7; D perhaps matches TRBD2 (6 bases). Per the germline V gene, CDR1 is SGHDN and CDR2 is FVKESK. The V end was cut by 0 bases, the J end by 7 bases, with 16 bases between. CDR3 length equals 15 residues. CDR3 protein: CASSQDEPWAGEQYF. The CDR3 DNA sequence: TGTGCCAGCAGCCAAGATGAGCCCTGGGCGGGGGAGCAGTACTTC.

CDR3 amino acids: CAWSLQGLGGNTIYF. The DNA for the CDR3 is TGTGCCTGGAGCCTCCAGGGGCTCGGTGGAAACACCATATATTTT. The chain is built from TRBV30 and TRBJ1-3, with TRBD1 as a possible D gene (6 bases). V was cut by 3 bases and J by 3 bases, with 15 bases left in between. The germline CDR1 and CDR2 sequences are GTSNPN and SVGIG (reference sequence). The CDR3 runs 15 residues.

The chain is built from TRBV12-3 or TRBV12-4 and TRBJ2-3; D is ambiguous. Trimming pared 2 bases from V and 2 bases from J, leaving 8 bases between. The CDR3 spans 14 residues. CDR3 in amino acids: CASSLTEYTDTQYF. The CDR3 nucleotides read TGTGCCAGCAGTTTAACGGAATACACAGATACGCAGTATTTT.

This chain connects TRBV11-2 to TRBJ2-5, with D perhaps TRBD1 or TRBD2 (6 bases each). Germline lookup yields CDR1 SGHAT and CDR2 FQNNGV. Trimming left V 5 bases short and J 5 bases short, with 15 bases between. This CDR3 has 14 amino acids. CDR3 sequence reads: CASSVGGTGETQYF. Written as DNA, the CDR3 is TGTGCCAGCAGCGTAGGGGGGACCGGGGAGACCCAGTACTTC.

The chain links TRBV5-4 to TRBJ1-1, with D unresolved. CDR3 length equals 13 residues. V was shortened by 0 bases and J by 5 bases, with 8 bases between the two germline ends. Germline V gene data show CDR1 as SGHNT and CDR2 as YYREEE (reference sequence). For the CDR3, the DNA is TGTGCCAGCAGCTTGGATCCTCAGACTGAAGCTTTCTTT. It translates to CASSLDPQTEAFF.

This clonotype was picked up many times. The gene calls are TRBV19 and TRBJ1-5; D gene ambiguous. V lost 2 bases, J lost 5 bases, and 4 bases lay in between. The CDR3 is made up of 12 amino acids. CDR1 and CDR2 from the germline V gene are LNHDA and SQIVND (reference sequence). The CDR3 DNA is TGTGCCAGTAGTATACAAGATCAGCCCCAGCATTTT. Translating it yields CASSIQDQPQHF.

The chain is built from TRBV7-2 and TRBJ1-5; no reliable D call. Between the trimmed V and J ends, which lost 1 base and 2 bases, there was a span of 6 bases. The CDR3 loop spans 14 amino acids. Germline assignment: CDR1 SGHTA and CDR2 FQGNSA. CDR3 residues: CASSLVSGNQPQHF. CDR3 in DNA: TGTGCCAGCAGCTTAGTATCGGGCAATCAGCCCCAGCATTTT. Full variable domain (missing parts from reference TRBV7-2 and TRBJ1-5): GAGVSQSPSNKVTEKGKDVELRCDPISGHTALYWYRQSLGQGLEFLIYFQGNSAPDKSGLPSDRFSAERTGGSVSTLTIQRTQQEDSAVYLCASSLVSGNQPQHFGDGTRLSIL.

CDR3 bases: TGTGCCAGTCGATTACCTCAGGCGGGTGGCACTGAAGCTTTCTTT. The encoded protein is CASRLPQAGGTEAFF. V gene TRBV19 combines with J gene TRBJ1-1, with D hard to call. This CDR3 is built from 15 residues. V lost 8 bases, J lost 4 bases, and 20 bases lay in between. Germline CDR1 reads LNHDA; CDR2 reads SQIVND (reference sequence).

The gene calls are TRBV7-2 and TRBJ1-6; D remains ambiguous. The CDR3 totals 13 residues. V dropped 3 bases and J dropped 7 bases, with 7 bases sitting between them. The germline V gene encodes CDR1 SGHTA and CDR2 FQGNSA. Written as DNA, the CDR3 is TGTGCCAGCAGCTTGGTTGACAATTCACCCCTCCACTTT. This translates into CASSLVDNSPLHF. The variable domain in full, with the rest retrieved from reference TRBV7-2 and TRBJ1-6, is GAGVSQSPSNKVTEKGKDVELRCDPISGHTALYWYRQSLGQGLEFLIYFQGNSAPDKSGLPSDRFSAERTGGSVSTLTIQRTQQEDSAVYLCASSLVDNSPLHFGNGTRLTVT.

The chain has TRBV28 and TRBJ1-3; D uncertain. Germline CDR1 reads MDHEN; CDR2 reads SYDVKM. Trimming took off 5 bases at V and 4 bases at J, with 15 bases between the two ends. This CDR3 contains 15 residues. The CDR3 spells CASSLGDGRGNTIYF. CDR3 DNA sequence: TGTGCCAGCAGTCTGGGCGACGGAAGGGGAAACACCATATATTTT. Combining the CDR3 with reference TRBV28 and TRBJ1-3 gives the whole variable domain DVKVTQSSRYLVKRTGEKVFLECVQDMDHENMFWYRQDPGLGLRLIYFSYDVKMKEKGDIPEGYSVSREKKERFSLILESASTNQTSMYLCASSLGDGRGNTIYFGEGSWLTVV.